This T cell receptor beta chain was observed in a study of CD8 T cells in Susac syndrome. Looked up from germline, CDR1 is ENHRY and CDR2 is SYGVKD. The CDR3 sequence is 12 residues long. The ends lost 6 bases at V and 5 bases at J; junction bases unmatched: 3. RNA totalling about 0.5 to 1 ug underwent reverse transcription with random hexamers. The immunoSEQ assay covered 54 Vbeta and 13 Jbeta segments for CDR3. One entry per CDR3 protein results from TCRdb running MiXCR on the immunoSEQ multiplex PCR reads. The sample yields around 190,000 distinct CDR3 sequences, approximately 94% seen once. Sequencing of TCR beta covered CD8+ and CD4+ T cells obtained from blood. The individuals used as controls were healthy donors who had been matched for both age and sex.

This receptor was obtained from a human donor in good health. Sequenced: CD4+ T cells from PBMCs. The chain employs TRBV10-3 and TRBJ2-7; 8 bases line up with TRBD1. CDR3 sequence reads: CAIRDRDHEQYF. The CDR3 DNA reads as TGTGCCATCAGGGACAGGGACCACGAGCAGTACTTC.